This T cell receptor beta chain was sequenced during a study of cytomegalovirus exposure and HLA in healthy donors. Of note for this clone: Its antigen is still unknown.

Study findings and constraints: In a later analysis, most CMV-associated TCR beta chains appeared HLA-restricted. Most TCRs appeared rarely, but some public TCRs recurred in many donors. Using the classifier, cytomegalovirus status was reportedly diagnosed with high specificity and sensitivity.

The PCR employed 60 Vbeta primers together with 13 Jbeta primers. Data came from immunoSEQ multiplex PCR; TCRdb stores just in-frame clones and leaves some out. The sample yields about 150,000 clones, of which the top ten take up around 1.5%. This CDR3 region has 16 residues. Germline values: CDR1 SGHRS, CDR2 YFSETQ. V gave up 0 bases and J gave up 2 bases; unmatched junction bases: 7. The sequence derives from a woman aged 45-59 years in good health and CMV-seronegative. V gene TRBV5-1 combines with J gene TRBJ2-5; 7 bases are a match to TRBD2. The sequencing sample was made of PBMCs. Here the CDR3 reads CASSLALAERQETQYF. The CDR3 DNA reads TGCGCCAGCAGCTTGGCCCTAGCGGAGAGACAAGAGACCCAGTACTTC.